The clone carrying this TCR beta chain was recorded at least ten times. Its specificity is not known. This sample is drawn from a study of tumor-infiltrating lymphocytes in primary liver carcinoma. Study overall: Ranging in age from 30 to 69 years, the patients were men and women. Staged T1-T3 N0M0, the tumors had sizes that ranged from 4.2 to 10 cm across. Study results and caveats: Tumors had a top-250-clone fraction that was significantly higher than blood (p = 0.039).

CDR3 length: 12 amino acids. Germline values: CDR1 SGHVS, CDR2 FQNEAQ. Trimming pared 3 bases from V and 5 bases from J, leaving 8 bases between. Unsorted bulk tissue (20-30 mg) underwent RNA and DNA co-extraction. A constant-region primer served to make TCR beta cDNA from around 500 ng total RNA. Three nested multiplex PCR rounds of slightly modified ARM-PCR generated TCR beta libraries. Running 9 to 11 cycles apiece, the first two PCR rounds relied on TRBV1-TRBV30 forward primers together with a C-beta reverse primer. TCRdb re-analysed the multiplex PCR reads in MiXCR, keeping a single row per CDR3 protein. The sample lists about 120,000 distinct CDR3 sequences, about two thirds occurring once.

The source is a woman aged 55-75 years with primary liver carcinoma and hepatitis B virus infection. The gene calls are TRBV7-8 and TRBJ2-7; no clear D. The specimen was tumor-adjacent normal liver tissue. The CDR3 reads CASSLLRDEQYF. In DNA, the CDR3 is TGTGCCAGCAGCTTGCTTCGGGACGAGCAGTACTTC.